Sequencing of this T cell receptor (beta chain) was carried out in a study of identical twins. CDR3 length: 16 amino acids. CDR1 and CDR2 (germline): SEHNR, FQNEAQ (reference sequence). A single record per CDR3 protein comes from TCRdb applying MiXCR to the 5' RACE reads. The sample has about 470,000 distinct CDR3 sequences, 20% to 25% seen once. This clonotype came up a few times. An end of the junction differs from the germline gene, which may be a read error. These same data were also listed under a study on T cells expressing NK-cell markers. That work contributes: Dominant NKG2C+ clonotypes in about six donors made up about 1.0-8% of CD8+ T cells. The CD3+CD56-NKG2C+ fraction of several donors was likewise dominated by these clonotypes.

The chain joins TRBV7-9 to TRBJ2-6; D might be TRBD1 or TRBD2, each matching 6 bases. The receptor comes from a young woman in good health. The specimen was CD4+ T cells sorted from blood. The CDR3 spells CSSSLSGGPGANVLTF. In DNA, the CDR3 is TGTTCCAGCAGCTTATCTGGGGGGCCTGGGGCCAACGTCCTGACTTTC.